Each of the 5 T cell receptor beta chains below was sequenced from the same sample in a study of OX40 agonist ivuxolimab in advanced cancers. Produced via immunoSEQ multiplex PCR; TCRdb's table is partial and in-frame only. This table has tens of thousands of clones, approximately 94% appearing once. The material was CD4+ or CD8+ T cells sorted from blood, obtained in a trial of the OX40 agonist ivuxolimab. All receptors come from an adult with an advanced solid tumor such as melanoma, head and neck, liver or kidney cancer.

Written as DNA, the CDR3 is TGTGCCAGCAGTGGCCTACTTTGGGACAGCTATGGCTACACCTTC. It is translated as CASSGLLWDSYGYTF. The chain carries TRBV25-1 and TRBJ1-2, with 7 bases identical to TRBD1. The CDR3 has 15 amino acids. J lost 4 bases, V lost 4 bases, and 9 bases had no gene match. Germline V gives CDR1 MGHDK, CDR2 SYGVNS.

This clone has only one observation. J is TRBJ2-1 and V is TRBV27; 9 bases match TRBD2. Trimming removed 5 bases from V and 3 bases from J; junction bases left unmatched: 5. This CDR3 has 15 residues. The germline gives CDR1 MNHEY, CDR2 SMNVEV (reference sequence). CDR3 nucleotide sequence: TGTGCCAGCAGTAGGCTAGCGGGAAACTACAATGAGCAGTTCTTC. It encodes CASSRLAGNYNEQFF.

CDR3 coding DNA: TGTGCCAGTGGTGATTCACATTACACTGAAGCTTTCTTT. Its protein product is CASGDSHYTEAFF. The chain is built from TRBV5-6 and TRBJ1-1; no clear D gene. Trimming removed 8 bases from V and 3 bases from J, with 14 bases in between. Germline CDR1 SGHDT, CDR2 YYEEEE. CDR3 size: 13 residues. Combining the CDR3 with reference TRBV5-6 and TRBJ1-1 gives the whole variable domain DAGVTQSPTHLIKTRGQQVTLRCSPKSGHDTVSWYQQALGQGPQFIFQYYEEEERQRGNFPDRFSGHQFPNYSSELNVNALLLGDSALYLCASGDSHYTEAFFGQGTRLTVV.

The V gene is TRBV7-9, the J gene TRBJ2-7; 9 bases align to TRBD2. This CDR3 is built from 15 residues. Germline CDR1 reads SEHNR; CDR2 reads FQNEAQ (reference sequence). With 5 bases clipped from V and 3 bases from J, the junction kept 8 bases outside the gene matches. CDR3 in amino acids: CASSTSGPGIYEQYF. In nucleotides, the CDR3 is TGTGCCAGCAGCACTAGCGGGCCCGGCATCTACGAGCAGTACTTC.

The J gene is TRBJ1-5, the V gene TRBV28; maybe TRBD1 (6 bases). CDR3 length: 15 amino acids. Germline CDR1 is MDHEN and CDR2 is SYDVKM. V lost 5 bases and J 6 bases, leaving 17 bases between the germline ends. CDR3 sequence (DNA): TGTGCCAGCAGTCCCACCCCGGGGGCGGGTCAGCCCCAGCATTTT. The encoded protein is CASSPTPGAGQPQHF.